The clone carrying this T cell receptor (beta chain) was seen only once. The data were taken from a study of blood T cell repertoires in COVID-19. Study background: Samples representing acute and convalescent COVID-19 were sourced from the United States, Italy and Spain.

Original data processing: Reference gene primer amplification gave nucleated cell count estimates. Repertoires were generated with immunoSEQ multiplex PCR, while TCRdb's copy carries only in-frame clones and drops some. The V and J calls and the clone size are those of that table, but D and trimming were determined from the DNA. The sample has approximately 250,000 clones, around nine tenths seen once; the top ten hold over 5%. While infection was still active, Seattle patients were enrolled and then followed longitudinally. The specimen was peripheral blood. The TCR comes from a woman aged 55-69 years with COVID-19, enrolled during active disease.

CDR3 DNA sequence: TGTGCCAGTAGTACATACCCCCGTCTAGCGGGAAGTATCAATGAGCAGTTCTTC. Amino acids: CASSTYPRLAGSINEQFF. The chain uses TRBV19 and TRBJ2-1, with 9 nucleotides matching TRBD2. V trimming: 4 bases; J trimming: 6 bases; junction bases outside the gene matches: 16. There are 18 residues in the CDR3. Germline values: CDR1 LNHDA, CDR2 SQIVND (reference sequence).